The rows below give T cell receptor beta chains drawn from one sample of a study of blood T cell repertoires in COVID-19. The assay was immunoSEQ multiplex PCR, and TCRdb's table has in-frame clones only and misses some. The profile shows approximately 74,000 clones, about four fifths of them singletons. Sequenced: peripheral blood. The receptors here all came from a woman aged 80 or over with active or convalescent COVID-19. Each CDR3 is given with its conserved first and last residue. Fields, in order: clone size, J gene, V gene, D gene, CDR3 DNA, CDR3 protein. D genes are given only for firm matches. Only part of the rows carry a size: once, few, many, or a class if the clone is expanded.

abundance: -; j_gene: TRBJ1-2; v_gene: TRBV29-1; d_gene: TRBD1; CDR3nt: TGCAGCGTTATTGGGACAGCTAGTGGTGGCTACACCTTC; CDR3aa: CSVIGTASGGYTF
abundance: once; j_gene: TRBJ1-1; v_gene: TRBV15; d_gene: -; CDR3nt: TGTGCCACCAGCAGGGGTATCAGCGGAGGAAAAGAGGCTGAAGCTTTCTTT; CDR3aa: CATSRGISGGKEAEAFF
abundance: -; j_gene: TRBJ1-5; v_gene: TRBV6-2/TRBV6-3; d_gene: -; CDR3nt: TGTGCCAGCAGTTACGGTCAGGGTCAGCCCCAGCATTTT; CDR3aa: CASSYGQGQPQHF
abundance: -; j_gene: TRBJ2-2; v_gene: TRBV5-1; d_gene: -; CDR3nt: TGCGCCAGCAGCTTACGTGTAGCCGGGGAGCTGTTTTTT; CDR3aa: CASSLRVAGELFF
abundance: -; j_gene: TRBJ2-7; v_gene: TRBV2; d_gene: TRBD1; CDR3nt: TGTGCCAGCAGGGACAGGGGATCAACCTACGAGCAGTACTTC; CDR3aa: CASRDRGSTYEQYF
abundance: -; j_gene: TRBJ2-3; v_gene: TRBV19; d_gene: -; CDR3nt: TGTGCCAGTAAAGTACGGGCAGGGGTGAGCACAGATACGCAGTATTTT; CDR3aa: CASKVRAGVSTDTQYF
abundance: -; j_gene: TRBJ1-1; v_gene: TRBV5-1; d_gene: -; CDR3nt: TGCGCCAGCAGCCCCGTTCCGGCAGGCGCTCTTGAAGCTTTCTTT; CDR3aa: CASSPVPAGALEAFF
abundance: -; j_gene: TRBJ2-3; v_gene: TRBV7-9; d_gene: TRBD2; CDR3nt: TGTGCCAGCAGCTGGGGACTAGCGGAGACCACAGATACGCAGTATTTT; CDR3aa: CASSWGLAETTDTQYF
abundance: -; j_gene: TRBJ1-1; v_gene: TRBV11-2; d_gene: TRBD1; CDR3nt: TGTGCCAGCAGTTCATTGCCGGGACAGGGGGCGTTTGAAGCTTTCTTT; CDR3aa: CASSSLPGQGAFEAFF
abundance: -; j_gene: TRBJ2-3; v_gene: TRBV5-1; d_gene: TRBD2; CDR3nt: TGCGCCAGCAGCCGGGATACTAGCGAGGATACGCAGTATTTT; CDR3aa: CASSRDTSEDTQYF
abundance: -; j_gene: TRBJ1-1; v_gene: TRBV19; d_gene: TRBD1; CDR3nt: TGTGCCAGTAGTGTAAGACAGGGGAACACTGAAGCTTTCTTT; CDR3aa: CASSVRQGNTEAFF
abundance: -; j_gene: TRBJ1-1; v_gene: TRBV18; d_gene: -; CDR3nt: TGTGCCAGCTCCCACGACAGGCTGAACACTGAAGCTTTCTTT; CDR3aa: CASSHDRLNTEAFF
abundance: -; j_gene: TRBJ1-1; v_gene: TRBV5-1; d_gene: -; CDR3nt: TGCGCCAGCAGCTTGACGGCAGGGTCAAACACTGAAGCTTTCTTT; CDR3aa: CASSLTAGSNTEAFF
abundance: -; j_gene: TRBJ1-1; v_gene: TRBV20-1; d_gene: -; CDR3nt: TGCAGTGCTAGAGATTGGAGGGAAGCTTTCTTT; CDR3aa: CSARDWREAFF
abundance: -; j_gene: TRBJ2-3; v_gene: TRBV5-1; d_gene: -; CDR3nt: TGCGCCAGCGCCCGGGAAGAACTCAGGGGAGCCACAGATACGCAGTATTTT; CDR3aa: CASAREELRGATDTQYF
abundance: -; j_gene: TRBJ2-1; v_gene: TRBV7-2; d_gene: -; CDR3nt: TGTGCCAGCAGCCCGAGGGCCTTCCCCTACAATGAGCAGTTCTTC; CDR3aa: CASSPRAFPYNEQFF
abundance: -; j_gene: TRBJ1-5; v_gene: TRBV19; d_gene: TRBD1; CDR3nt: TGTGCCAGTAGTATAGGACAGGGGCTCTATCAGCCCCAGCATTTT; CDR3aa: CASSIGQGLYQPQHF
abundance: -; j_gene: TRBJ2-2; v_gene: TRBV30; d_gene: TRBD1; CDR3nt: TGTGCCTGGACCAACGTCAGACAGGGGTGGAGCACCGGGGAGCTGTTTTTT; CDR3aa: CAWTNVRQGWSTGELFF
abundance: few; j_gene: TRBJ2-7; v_gene: TRBV27; d_gene: TRBD2; CDR3nt: TGTGCCACCGCGGGAGGAGGGACCTACGAGCAGTACTTC; CDR3aa: CATAGGGTYEQYF
abundance: -; j_gene: TRBJ2-1; v_gene: TRBV4-1; d_gene: TRBD2; CDR3nt: TGCGCCAGCAGCCAAGGTCGGTTAGCGGGAGGGCCGAGCAATGAGCAGTTCTTC; CDR3aa: CASSQGRLAGGPSNEQFF
abundance: -; j_gene: TRBJ1-4; v_gene: TRBV19; d_gene: -; CDR3nt: TGTGCCAGTAGTATCGCCGCAGGGGATCGGGAAAAACTGTTTTTT; CDR3aa: CASSIAAGDREKLFF
abundance: few; j_gene: TRBJ2-3; v_gene: TRBV10-1; d_gene: -; CDR3nt: TGCGCCAGCTGGCGGGGCATTCGAGCGAGATATACGCAGTATTTT; CDR3aa: CASWRGIRARYTQYF
abundance: -; j_gene: TRBJ2-3; v_gene: TRBV3-1/TRBV3-2; d_gene: -; CDR3nt: TGTGCCAGCAGCCCGATTAAACTTGCTGCGGGCACAGATACGCAGTATTTT; CDR3aa: CASSPIKLAAGTDTQYF
abundance: -; j_gene: TRBJ1-4; v_gene: TRBV5-4; d_gene: -; CDR3nt: TGTGCCAGCAGCTTCTCGACGGGAGCAACTAATGAAAAACTGTTTTTT; CDR3aa: CASSFSTGATNEKLFF
abundance: -; j_gene: TRBJ1-1; v_gene: TRBV7-9; d_gene: -; CDR3nt: TGTGCCAGCAGCTTAGTTGCGGGACGGAACACTGAAGCTTTCTTT; CDR3aa: CASSLVAGRNTEAFF
abundance: -; j_gene: TRBJ2-1; v_gene: TRBV7-9; d_gene: TRBD1; CDR3nt: TGTGCCAGCACCCTTTACAGGGGGCAAGGAGACCTCCACAATGAGCAGTTCTTC; CDR3aa: CASTLYRGQGDLHNEQFF
abundance: -; j_gene: TRBJ2-1; v_gene: TRBV5-8; d_gene: TRBD2; CDR3nt: TGTGCCAGCAGCTTAAGTCTGAGCGGGGGTTACTCCTACAATGAGCAGTTCTTC; CDR3aa: CASSLSLSGGYSYNEQFF
abundance: -; j_gene: TRBJ1-1; v_gene: TRBV5-1; d_gene: -; CDR3nt: TGCGCCAGCAGCCCGGTAGGGTACGAGGGCACTGAAGCTTTCTTT; CDR3aa: CASSPVGYEGTEAFF
abundance: -; j_gene: TRBJ1-5; v_gene: TRBV10-3; d_gene: -; CDR3nt: TGTGCCATCAGTGCGGCGGACAGCTATAGCAATCAGCCCCAGCATTTT; CDR3aa: CAISAADSYSNQPQHF
abundance: -; j_gene: TRBJ1-5; v_gene: TRBV19; d_gene: -; CDR3nt: TGTGCCAGTTTAGGGAGGGAAGGGGTGAGCAATCAGCCCCAGCATTTT; CDR3aa: CASLGREGVSNQPQHF
abundance: -; j_gene: TRBJ1-2; v_gene: TRBV10-3; d_gene: TRBD1; CDR3nt: TGTGCCATCTCAGGGGGCCTCGGCGGCTACACCTTC; CDR3aa: CAISGGLGGYTF
abundance: -; j_gene: TRBJ1-2; v_gene: TRBV7-2; d_gene: -; CDR3nt: TGTGCCAGCAGCTTAGATCCGGGGATCAATGGCTACACCTTC; CDR3aa: CASSLDPGINGYTF
abundance: -; j_gene: TRBJ1-2; v_gene: TRBV7-2; d_gene: -; CDR3nt: TGTGCCAGCAGGCTCCCCAGTCTCTTCTATGGCTACACCTTC; CDR3aa: CASRLPSLFYGYTF
abundance: few; j_gene: TRBJ2-1; v_gene: TRBV6-2/TRBV6-3; d_gene: -; CDR3nt: TGTGCCAGCAGTGTTCCAGGGGAGGGCCGCAATGAGCAGTTCTTC; CDR3aa: CASSVPGEGRNEQFF
abundance: once; j_gene: TRBJ2-3; v_gene: TRBV11-2; d_gene: -; CDR3nt: TGTGCCAGCAGCTTGAGCTTGACAGGCCGCGGGACAGATACGCAGTATTTT; CDR3aa: CASSLSLTGRGTDTQYF
abundance: -; j_gene: TRBJ2-7; v_gene: TRBV6-5; d_gene: -; CDR3nt: TGTGCCAGCACTGGATCGAGGGCGTGGGGCGAGCAGTACTTC; CDR3aa: CASTGSRAWGEQYF
abundance: -; j_gene: TRBJ1-5; v_gene: TRBV28; d_gene: TRBD1; CDR3nt: TGTGCCAGCAGTAATGACAGGGGCTATCAGCCCCAGCATTTT; CDR3aa: CASSNDRGYQPQHF
abundance: -; j_gene: TRBJ2-2; v_gene: TRBV5-1; d_gene: -; CDR3nt: TGCGCCAGCAGCTTGGGTCACCGCGATCCGAACACCGGGGAGCTGTTTTTT; CDR3aa: CASSLGHRDPNTGELFF
abundance: -; j_gene: TRBJ2-7; v_gene: TRBV3-1/TRBV3-2; d_gene: TRBD2; CDR3nt: TGTGCCAGCAGCCAAGAAGCTAGCGGGAGGTACGAGCAGTACTTC; CDR3aa: CASSQEASGRYEQYF
abundance: -; j_gene: TRBJ2-7; v_gene: TRBV30; d_gene: TRBD2; CDR3nt: TGTGCCTGGAGTCCCGGAGCTAGCGGGAGTCGGCAGTACTTC; CDR3aa: CAWSPGASGSRQYF
abundance: few; j_gene: TRBJ1-2; v_gene: TRBV19; d_gene: -; CDR3nt: TGTGCCAGTAGTATAGCCTTTACGGGGGGCTACACCTTC; CDR3aa: CASSIAFTGGYTF
abundance: -; j_gene: TRBJ1-4; v_gene: TRBV2; d_gene: TRBD1; CDR3nt: TGTGCCAGCAGTGGAGGACAGGGCCTTACTAATGAAAAACTGTTTTTT; CDR3aa: CASSGGQGLTNEKLFF
abundance: -; j_gene: TRBJ1-1; v_gene: TRBV27; d_gene: -; CDR3nt: TGTGCCAGCAGCGACAGGTTCACTGAAGCTTTCTTT; CDR3aa: CASSDRFTEAFF
abundance: -; j_gene: TRBJ1-3; v_gene: TRBV11-3; d_gene: -; CDR3nt: TGTGCCAGCAGCTTAAAGGGGGCTGGAAACACCATATATTTT; CDR3aa: CASSLKGAGNTIYF
abundance: -; j_gene: TRBJ2-3; v_gene: TRBV14; d_gene: -; CDR3nt: TGTGCCAGCAGCCTCTATGGAACGGCGGGCACAGATACGCAGTATTTT; CDR3aa: CASSLYGTAGTDTQYF
abundance: -; j_gene: TRBJ1-5; v_gene: TRBV14; d_gene: -; CDR3nt: TGTGCCAGCAGCCAAGGGTCGGGGAATCAGCCCCAGCATTTT; CDR3aa: CASSQGSGNQPQHF
abundance: -; j_gene: TRBJ2-3; v_gene: TRBV27; d_gene: -; CDR3nt: TGTGCCTCAGGCTCTTTAATACAAGATACGCAGTATTTT; CDR3aa: CASGSLIQDTQYF
abundance: -; j_gene: TRBJ2-1; v_gene: TRBV6-5; d_gene: -; CDR3nt: TGTGCCAGCAGGGACACCACCAGGTACAATGAGCAGTTCTTC; CDR3aa: CASRDTTRYNEQFF
abundance: -; j_gene: TRBJ1-4; v_gene: TRBV5-1; d_gene: -; CDR3nt: TGCGCCAGCAGCGGAGGGGGGGATGAAAAACTGTTTTTT; CDR3aa: CASSGGGDEKLFF